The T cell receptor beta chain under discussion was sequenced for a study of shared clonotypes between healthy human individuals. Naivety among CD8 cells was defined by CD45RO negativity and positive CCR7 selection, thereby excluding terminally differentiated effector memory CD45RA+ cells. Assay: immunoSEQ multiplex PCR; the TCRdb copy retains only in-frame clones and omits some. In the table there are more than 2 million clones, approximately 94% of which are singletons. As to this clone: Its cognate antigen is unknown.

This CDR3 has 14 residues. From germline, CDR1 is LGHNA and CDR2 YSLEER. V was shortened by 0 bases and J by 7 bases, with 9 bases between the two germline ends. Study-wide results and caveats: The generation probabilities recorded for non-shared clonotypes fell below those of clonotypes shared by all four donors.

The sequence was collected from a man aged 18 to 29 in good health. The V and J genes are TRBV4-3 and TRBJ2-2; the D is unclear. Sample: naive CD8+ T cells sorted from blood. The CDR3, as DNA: TGCGCCAGCAGCCAAGATCCTACGGGCGGGGAGCTGTTTTTT. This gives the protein CASSQDPTGGELFF.